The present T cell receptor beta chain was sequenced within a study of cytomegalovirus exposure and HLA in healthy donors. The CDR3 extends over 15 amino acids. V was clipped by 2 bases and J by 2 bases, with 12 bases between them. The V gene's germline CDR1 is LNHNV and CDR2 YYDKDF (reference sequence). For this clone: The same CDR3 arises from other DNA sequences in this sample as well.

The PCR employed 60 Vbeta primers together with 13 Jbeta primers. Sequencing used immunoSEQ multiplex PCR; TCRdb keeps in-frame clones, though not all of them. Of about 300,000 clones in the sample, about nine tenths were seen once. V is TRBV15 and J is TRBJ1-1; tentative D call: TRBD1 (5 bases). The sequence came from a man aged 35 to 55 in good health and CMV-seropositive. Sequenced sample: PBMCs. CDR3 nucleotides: TGTGCCACCAGCAGACTCCGGCAGGGAAACACTGAAGCTTTCTTT. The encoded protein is CATSRLRQGNTEAFF.